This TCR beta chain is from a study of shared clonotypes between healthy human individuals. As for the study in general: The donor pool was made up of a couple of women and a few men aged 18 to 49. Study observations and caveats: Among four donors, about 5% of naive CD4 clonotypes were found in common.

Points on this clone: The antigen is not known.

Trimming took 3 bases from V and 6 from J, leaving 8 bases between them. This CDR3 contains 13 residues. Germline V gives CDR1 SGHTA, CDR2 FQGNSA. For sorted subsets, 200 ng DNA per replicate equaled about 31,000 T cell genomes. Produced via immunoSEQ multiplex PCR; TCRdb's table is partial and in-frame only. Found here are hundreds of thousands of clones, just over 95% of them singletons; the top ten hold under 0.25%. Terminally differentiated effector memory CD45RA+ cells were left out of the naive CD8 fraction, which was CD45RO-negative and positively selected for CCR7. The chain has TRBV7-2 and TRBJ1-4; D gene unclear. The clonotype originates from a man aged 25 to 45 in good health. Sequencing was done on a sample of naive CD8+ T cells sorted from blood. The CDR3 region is CASSFEYYEKLFF. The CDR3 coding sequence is TGTGCCAGCAGCTTTGAGTATTATGAAAAACTGTTTTTT.